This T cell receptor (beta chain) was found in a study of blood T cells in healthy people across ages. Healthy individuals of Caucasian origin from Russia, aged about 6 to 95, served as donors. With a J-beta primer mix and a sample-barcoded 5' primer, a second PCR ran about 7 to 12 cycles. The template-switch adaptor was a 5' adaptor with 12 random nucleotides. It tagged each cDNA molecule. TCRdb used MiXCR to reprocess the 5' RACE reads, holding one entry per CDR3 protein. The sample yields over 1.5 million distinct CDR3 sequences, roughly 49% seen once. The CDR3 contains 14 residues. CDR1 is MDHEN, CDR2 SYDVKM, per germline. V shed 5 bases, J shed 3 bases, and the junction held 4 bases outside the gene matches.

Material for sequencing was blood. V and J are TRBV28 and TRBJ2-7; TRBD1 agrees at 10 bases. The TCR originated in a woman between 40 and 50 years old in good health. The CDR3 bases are TGTGCCAGCAGTCCCGACAGGGGGCACTACGAGCAGTACTTC. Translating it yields CASSPDRGHYEQYF.